The 22 T cell receptor beta chains below were found in one sample sequenced in a study of T cell changes during pregnancy in multiple sclerosis. Measured with immunoSEQ multiplex PCR; TCRdb has only the in-frame clones, and not every one. Among approximately 40,000 clones, around 89% were seen once, and the ten largest hold 1% to 1.5%. The sequencing used CD4+ T cells from peripheral blood mononuclear cells, collected in the second trimester of pregnancy. The receptors stem from a female donor with multiple sclerosis, enrolled in a pregnancy study.

This chain links TRBV27 with TRBJ1-1; TRBD1 is a possible D gene (5 bases). Germline lookup yields CDR1 MNHEY and CDR2 SMNVEV (reference sequence). This CDR3 spans 14 amino acids. Trimming shortened V by 8 bases and J by 1 base, and 14 bases separated the two germline ends. The CDR3 reads CASALGTGNTEAFF. CDR3 nucleotide sequence: TGTGCCAGCGCGCTAGGGACTGGGAACACTGAAGCTTTCTTT.

This clone was counted many times. CDR3 in amino acids: CASGLSGVDEQFF. CDR3 DNA sequence: TGTGCTAGTGGTTTGTCGGGAGTGGATGAGCAGTTCTTC. The J gene is TRBJ2-1, the V gene TRBV12-5; possibly TRBD2 for D (6 bases). The V gene's germline CDR1 is LGHNT and CDR2 FRNRAP. The CDR3 loop spans 13 amino acids. Trimming removed 2 bases at V and 8 bases at J, with 10 bases between.

The chain links TRBV6-5 to TRBJ2-7; 7 bases map to TRBD2. The germline CDR1 and CDR2 sequences are MNHEY and SVGAGI. V lost 6 bases and J lost 3; bases outside the gene matches: 5. CDR3 length: 13 residues. CDR3 DNA sequence: TGTGCCAGCAGATCTAGCGGCCTCTACGAGCAGTACTTC. Amino acid sequence: CASRSSGLYEQYF.

This chain links TRBV5-1 with TRBJ2-7; 7 bases agree with TRBD1. Germline V lookup: CDR1 SGHRS, CDR2 YFSETQ. This CDR3 is 15 amino acids long. J lost 2 bases, V lost 4 bases, and 9 bases had no gene match. This CDR3 is CASSRPGQSTYEQYF. CDR3 nucleotides: TGCGCCAGCAGCCGGCCGGGACAGAGTACCTACGAGCAGTACTTC.

The chain links TRBV7-3 to TRBJ1-1; D possibly corresponds to TRBD1 (5 bases). The germline V and J ends were trimmed by 5 bases and 3 bases, with 16 bases remaining between them. CDR1 and CDR2 from the germline V gene are SGHTA and FQGTGA. CDR3 length: 15 residues. In DNA, the CDR3 is TGTGCCAGCAGCGGGGGGTCCGGGATGGACACTGAAGCTTTCTTT. Translating gives CASSGGSGMDTEAFF.

The rearrangement joins TRBV15 to TRBJ2-2; possibly TRBD1 for D (6 bases). Germline assignment: CDR1 LNHNV and CDR2 YYDKDF (reference sequence). V was clipped by 0 bases and J by 4 bases, with 15 bases between them. The CDR3 totals 17 residues. The DNA of the CDR3 is TGTGCCACCAGCAGAGACCAGGGGATGCGGGCCACCGGGGAGCTGTTTTTT. Its protein is CATSRDQGMRATGELFF.

The rearrangement joins TRBV7-6 to TRBJ2-3, with D perhaps matching TRBD1 (5 bases). Germline V gene lookup returns CDR1 SGHVS and CDR2 FNYEAQ. The CDR3 covers 13 residues. Trimming took off 5 bases at V and 2 bases at J, with 8 bases between the two ends. The chain's CDR3 is CASSQGDTDTQYF. The CDR3 coding sequence is TGTGCCAGCAGCCAAGGGGACACAGATACGCAGTATTTT.

The chain combines TRBV28 with TRBJ1-5, with TRBD1 matching over 9 bases. The CDR3 contains 13 residues. The germline gives CDR1 MDHEN, CDR2 SYDVKM. After removal of 7 bases from V and 7 bases from J, the junction contained 5 bases not matched to a gene. CDR3 loop: CASMDRGGQPQHF. The CDR3 coding sequence is TGTGCCAGCATGGACAGGGGTGGACAGCCCCAGCATTTT.

V usage is TRBV7-9 and J usage is TRBJ2-7; no firm D call. There are 15 residues in the CDR3. Germline V lookup: CDR1 SEHNR, CDR2 FQNEAQ (reference sequence). V was shortened by 0 bases and J by 2 bases, with 11 bases between the two germline ends. CDR3 in amino acids: CASSLAQTPPYEQYF. CDR3 in DNA: TGTGCCAGCAGCTTAGCCCAGACTCCACCCTACGAGCAGTACTTC. Filled out from reference TRBV7-9 and TRBJ2-7, the complete variable domain reads DTGVSQNPRHKITKRGQNVTFRCDPISEHNRLYWYRQTLGQGPEFLTYFQNEAQLEKSRLLSDRFSAERPKGSFSTLEIQRTEQGDSAMYLCASSLAQTPPYEQYFGPGTRLTVT.

The chain is built from TRBV5-6 and TRBJ2-7; possible D gene TRBD1, 5 bases. The germline V gene has CDR1 SGHDT and CDR2 YYEEEE. The ends were cut back, 0 bases at V and 1 base at J, with 11 bases in the middle. The CDR3 covers 15 residues. CDR3 in amino acids: CASSLARKGSYEQYF. The CDR3 nucleotides are TGTGCCAGCAGCTTGGCCAGGAAGGGGTCCTACGAGCAGTACTTC.

The chain uses TRBV28 and TRBJ2-1; the D gene is possibly TRBD1 (6 bases). Germline V CDR1 and CDR2: MDHEN, SYDVKM. Trimming took 1 base from V and 5 from J, leaving 15 bases between them. This CDR3 is built from 16 residues. CDR3 sequence: CASSLSGTLYHNEQFF. In nucleotides, the CDR3 is TGTGCCAGCAGTTTATCCGGGACATTGTACCACAATGAGCAGTTCTTC.

The chain links TRBV5-6 to TRBJ2-1, with 9 bases matching TRBD1. Germline CDR1 is SGHDT and CDR2 is YYEEEE. The CDR3 is 17 residues long. The V gene end was trimmed by 0 bases and the J gene end by 2 bases; junction bases not matched to a gene: 6. The CDR3 nucleotides read TGTGCCAGCAGCTTGGAGGGAGACAGGGGGGCCTACAATGAGCAGTTCTTC. This codes for CASSLEGDRGAYNEQFF. The variable domain in full, with the rest retrieved from reference TRBV5-6 and TRBJ2-1, is DAGVTQSPTHLIKTRGQQVTLRCSPKSGHDTVSWYQQALGQGPQFIFQYYEEEERQRGNFPDRFSGHQFPNYSSELNVNALLLGDSALYLCASSLEGDRGAYNEQFFGPGTRLTVL.

The count of this clone is one. The chain uses TRBV7-6 and TRBJ2-2, with 8 bases fitting TRBD2. CDR3 length equals 15 residues. Germline V gene data show CDR1 as SGHVS and CDR2 as FNYEAQ. The ends lost 1 base at V and 7 bases at J; junction bases unmatched: 5. CDR3 residues: CASSLGALAVGELFF. CDR3 nucleotides: TGTGCCAGCAGCTTAGGGGCACTAGCGGTCGGGGAGCTGTTTTTT.

This clone has only a few counts. This sequence joins TRBV27 and TRBJ2-1; D possibly corresponds to TRBD1 (5 bases). Germline CDR1 MNHEY, CDR2 SMNVEV (reference sequence). Trimming took off 3 bases at V and 4 bases at J, with 16 bases between the two ends. The CDR3 extends over 16 amino acids. CDR3 region: CASSLYQGLFYNEQFF. The CDR3 region has the DNA TGTGCCAGCAGTTTGTACCAGGGTTTGTTTTACAATGAGCAGTTCTTC.

The V gene is TRBV7-3, the J gene TRBJ2-6, with no clear D. The CDR3 is 15 amino acids. The germline V gene has CDR1 SGHTA and CDR2 FQGTGA. The V end lost 5 bases, the J end lost 0 bases, and 8 bases lay between the germline ends. DNA of the CDR3: TGTGCCAGCAGCCCTAGTTTCTCTGGGGCCAACGTCCTGACTTTC. This gives the protein CASSPSFSGANVLTF.

The chain links TRBV29-1 to TRBJ2-2; 12 positions match TRBD2. Germline loops: CDR1 SQVTM, CDR2 ANQGSEA. The V and J ends lost 6 bases and 8 bases, in that order; junction bases with no gene match: 7. This CDR3 region has 14 residues. The CDR3 sequence: CSVLTSGRTGELFF. The DNA for the CDR3 is TGCAGCGTACTGACTAGCGGGAGAACAGGGGAGCTGTTTTTT.

The chain links TRBV15 to TRBJ2-2, with 9 bases aligning to TRBD1. CDR1 is LNHNV and CDR2 is YYDKDF in the germline V gene (reference sequence). CDR3 size: 16 residues. After removal of 3 bases from V and 6 bases from J, the junction contained 8 bases not matched to a gene. The chain's CDR3 is CATSRGGQGVAGELFF. CDR3 bases: TGTGCCACCAGCAGGGGGGGACAGGGAGTAGCCGGGGAGCTGTTTTTT.

This chain uses TRBV15 with TRBJ1-2, with 7 bases fitting TRBD1. The CDR3 consists of 15 residues. Germline loops: CDR1 LNHNV, CDR2 YYDKDF (reference sequence). V lost 0 bases, J lost 0 bases, and 1 base stayed unmatched. The chain's CDR3 is CATSREGTANYGYTF. In nucleotides, the CDR3 is TGTGCCACCAGCAGAGAAGGGACAGCTAACTATGGCTACACCTTC.

This rearrangement joins TRBV19 to TRBJ2-7, with TRBD1 identical over 7 bases. The germline CDR1 and CDR2 sequences are LNHDA and SQIVND (reference sequence). CDR3 size: 14 residues. V lost 3 bases, J lost 2 bases, and 4 bases stayed unmatched. CDR3 bases: TGTGCCAGTAGTATTGTGGGACAGACCTACGAGCAGTACTTC. This codes for CASSIVGQTYEQYF.

The rearrangement uses TRBV11-2 and TRBJ2-7, with TRBD2 identical over 10 bases. The CDR3 length is 18 residues. Germline V gene lookup returns CDR1 SGHAT and CDR2 FQNNGV. The J segment lost 3 bases and the V segment lost 0 bases, leaving 11 bases of the junction unmatched. CDR3 protein: CASSLEAGGYQGLYEQYF. CDR3 coding DNA: TGTGCCAGCAGCTTAGAAGCGGGAGGGTACCAGGGGCTCTACGAGCAGTACTTC.

J is TRBJ1-1 and V is TRBV5-1; 8 positions match TRBD1. Germline loops: CDR1 SGHRS, CDR2 YFSETQ. This CDR3 is built from 14 residues. The V segment lost 0 bases and the J segment 7 bases; nucleotides outside the gene matches: 5. The CDR3 is CASSLEQGAGEAFF. DNA for the CDR3: TGCGCCAGCAGCTTGGAGCAGGGGGCGGGTGAAGCTTTCTTT.

The chain links TRBV7-2 to TRBJ1-2; D is unresolved. CDR1 SGHTA and CDR2 FQGNSA come from the germline V gene. This CDR3 comprises 11 residues. V dropped 6 bases and J dropped 4 bases, with 6 bases sitting between them. The CDR3 nucleotides read TGTGCCAGCAGTGAGAGCTATGGCTACACCTTC. It codes for CASSESYGYTF. Variable domain in full (rest from reference TRBV7-2 and TRBJ1-2): GAGVSQSPSNKVTEKGKDVELRCDPISGHTALYWYRQSLGQGLEFLIYFQGNSAPDKSGLPSDRFSAERTGGSVSTLTIQRTQQEDSAVYLCASSESYGYTFGSGTRLTVV.